The 9 T cell receptor beta chains below were found in one sample sequenced in a study of blood T cell repertoires in COVID-19. Sequencing used immunoSEQ multiplex PCR; TCRdb keeps in-frame clones, though not all of them. The data hold approximately 290,000 clones, with approximately 85% observed a single time. Sequencing was done on a sample of peripheral blood. Every receptor here comes from a human donor with COVID-19, enrolled during active disease. The donor label of this sample is uncertain.

This clone was counted once. Compared with germline, one end of the junction differs, possibly owing to a read error. This sequence joins TRBV5-6 and TRBJ1-5; 7 bases are shared with TRBD1. Germline V gene lookup returns CDR1 SGHDT and CDR2 YYEEEE. The CDR3 contains 15 residues. Here the CDR3 reads CASSLQTGSNQLQHF. The CDR3 region has the DNA TGTGCCAGCAGCTTACAGACAGGGAGTAATCAGCTCCAGCATTTT.

V gene TRBV11-3 combines with J gene TRBJ2-7; a weak D match, TRBD2 (6 bases). V was clipped by 5 bases and J by 4 bases, with 15 bases between them. This CDR3 spans 14 amino acids. CDR1 is SGHNT and CDR2 is YENEEA in the germline V gene. The CDR3 loop is CASSPGTGPYEQYF. Here the CDR3 DNA reads TGTGCCAGCAGCCCCGGGACTGGTCCATACGAGCAGTACTTC. Full variable domain (remainder filled in from reference TRBV11-3 and TRBJ2-7): EAGVVQSPRYKIIEKKQPVAFWCNPISGHNTLYWYLQNLGQGPELLIRYENEEAVDDSQLPKDRFSAERLKGVDSTLKIQPAELGDSAVYLCASSPGTGPYEQYFGPGTRLTVT.

The chain uses TRBV7-3 and TRBJ2-1; the D gene is possibly TRBD2 (5 bases). CDR3 length: 14 amino acids. Between the trimmed V and J ends, which lost 1 base and 6 bases, there was a span of 10 bases. The germline CDR1 and CDR2 sequences are SGHTA and FQGTGA. In DNA, the CDR3 is TGTGCCAGCAGCTTAAAAGTTAGCGTCAATGAGCAGTTCTTC. Translated, it gives CASSLKVSVNEQFF.

The chain has TRBV6-6 and TRBJ1-6, with D hard to call. The germline gives CDR1 MNHNY, CDR2 SVGAGI (reference sequence). Trimming pared 0 bases from V and 13 bases from J, leaving 13 bases between. The CDR3 extends over 14 amino acids. The DNA of the CDR3 is TGTGCCAGCAGTTACTCGCTTCCGGAGGCCCCCCTCCACTTT. Encoded protein: CASSYSLPEAPLHF.

The rearrangement joins TRBV19 to TRBJ1-2, with D unresolved. CDR3 length: 16 residues. The V end was cut by 0 bases, the J end by 5 bases, with 16 bases between. The germline V gene encodes CDR1 LNHDA and CDR2 SQIVND (reference sequence). CDR3 DNA sequence: TGTGCCAGTAGTATAGATAGGATCAGCGGGCCTTATGGCTACACCTTC. Protein product: CASSIDRISGPYGYTF.

The chain couples TRBV6-6 to TRBJ1-6; 7 positions match TRBD1. The CDR3 has 15 residues. CDR1 MNHNY and CDR2 SVGAGI come from the germline V gene (reference sequence). V was clipped by 0 bases and J by 8 bases; unmatched bases: 4. The CDR3 DNA is TGTGCCAGCAGTTACTCGGGTCAGGGGGATTCACCCCTCCACTTT. It codes for CASSYSGQGDSPLHF.

The sample holds one count of this clone. This chain connects TRBV28 to TRBJ1-2, with no clear D. Trimming took 7 bases from V and 5 from J, leaving 11 bases between them. This CDR3 comprises 12 residues. Germline V gives CDR1 MDHEN, CDR2 SYDVKM. This CDR3 reads CASTSEGYGYTF. As DNA, the CDR3 is TGTGCCAGCACCTCCGAGGGTTATGGCTACACCTTC.

The V and J genes are TRBV4-1 and TRBJ1-1; unclear D gene. The CDR3 is 14 residues long. Per germline, CDR1 MGHRA and CDR2 YSYEKL. V was pared by 6 bases and J by 4 bases, with 15 bases between. This CDR3 reads CASRRSGKATEAFF. The CDR3 DNA reads as TGCGCCAGCAGACGTTCGGGGAAGGCCACTGAAGCTTTCTTT.

The J gene is TRBJ1-5, the V gene TRBV7-2, with 8 bases identical to TRBD1. J lost 7 bases, V lost 6 bases, and 11 bases had no gene match. The CDR3 sequence is 15 residues long. The germline gives CDR1 SGHTA, CDR2 FQGNSA. The CDR3 loop is CASSFPGGAGQPQHF. The CDR3 DNA is TGTGCCAGCAGTTTTCCAGGGGGCGCGGGGCAGCCCCAGCATTTT.